One and the same sample provided the 13 T cell receptor beta chains below, sequenced in a study of shared clonotypes between healthy human individuals. Naive CD8 isolation took CD45RO-negative cells positively selected for CCR7 and excluded terminally differentiated effector memory CD45RA+ cells. The data were produced by immunoSEQ multiplex PCR, yet TCRdb's version contains in-frame clones alone and is incomplete. The sample has about 2.2 million clones, around 93% seen once. What was sequenced was naive CD8+ T cells from PBMCs. The receptors were gathered from a young man in good health. Some clones in this sample may be carry-over from other donors' samples.

Turning to this clone: The same CDR3 can be traced to other DNA sequences in this sample. CDR3 in amino acids: CASSEGAGETQYF. The CDR3 DNA sequence: TGTGCCAGCAGCGAGGGGGCCGGTGAGACCCAGTACTTC. The genes are TRBV7-9 and TRBJ2-5; 7 positions agree with TRBD1. Germline V gene lookup returns CDR1 SEHNR and CDR2 FQNEAQ (reference sequence). With 5 bases clipped from V and 5 bases from J, the junction kept 5 bases outside the gene matches. The CDR3 spans 13 residues.

V and J are TRBV10-3 and TRBJ2-7; 7 bases match TRBD2. The V gene's germline CDR1 is ENHRY and CDR2 SYGVKD. The CDR3 extends over 17 amino acids. After removal of 2 bases from V and 2 bases from J, the junction contained 12 bases not matched to a gene. The CDR3 region has the DNA TGTGCCATCAGTGAGGTGATTGGTAGCGGGCGAACCTACGAGCAGTACTTC. Its protein is CAISEVIGSGRTYEQYF.

The chain joins TRBV7-9 to TRBJ2-5, with unresolved D. CDR1 is SEHNR, CDR2 FQNEAQ, per germline (reference sequence). This CDR3 has 15 residues. V was shortened by 1 base and J by 7 bases, with 16 bases between the two germline ends. This chain's CDR3 is CASSLESVGPWTQYF. The DNA of the CDR3 is TGTGCCAGCAGCTTAGAGTCAGTTGGTCCGTGGACCCAGTACTTC.

This chain joins TRBV11-3 and TRBJ2-5; TRBD1 matches 7 bases. The CDR3 runs 13 residues. V was pared by 5 bases and J by 4 bases, with 4 bases of the junction left unmatched. Germline-derived CDR1 and CDR2 are SGHNT and YENEEA. CDR3 residues: CASSPNRGETQYF. CDR3 DNA: TGTGCCAGCAGCCCCAACAGGGGAGAGACCCAGTACTTC.

This clone was seen only once. The chain links TRBV4-1 to TRBJ2-7; the D gene could be TRBD1 or TRBD2 (5 bases each). V was pared by 1 base and J by 6 bases, with 16 bases between. This CDR3 is 15 amino acids long. Germline assignment: CDR1 MGHRA and CDR2 YSYEKL. The CDR3 nucleotides are TGCGCCAGCAGCCAAGGAGCCGGGACCCGGACCGAGCAGTACTTC. Translating it yields CASSQGAGTRTEQYF.

The V gene is TRBV15, the J gene TRBJ1-4; D is unclear. Germline V gene data show CDR1 as LNHNV and CDR2 as YYDKDF (reference sequence). The CDR3 totals 15 residues. V lost 3 bases to trimming and J lost 8 bases, with 16 bases between them. This CDR3 reads CATSSPVLGGEKLFF. CDR3 sequence (DNA): TGTGCCACCAGCAGTCCAGTCCTAGGAGGGGAAAAACTGTTTTTT.

This clone showed up just once. The rearrangement links TRBV7-9 to TRBJ1-2; 7 positions agree with TRBD1. Trimming at V came to 0 bases and at J to 8 bases, leaving 6 bases not matched to a gene. The CDR3 runs to 14 residues. The germline V gene has CDR1 SEHNR and CDR2 FQNEAQ (reference sequence). In DNA form, the CDR3 reads TGTGCCAGCAGCTTAGCGGGGCAGGGGGACGGCTACACCTTC. This encodes CASSLAGQGDGYTF.

CDR3 amino acids: CASSFNGPNTEAFF. CDR3 in DNA: TGTGCCAGCAGCTTTAATGGCCCTAACACTGAAGCTTTCTTT. The genes are TRBV27 and TRBJ1-1; D is uncertain. The germline V gene has CDR1 MNHEY and CDR2 SMNVEV (reference sequence). Trimming shortened V by 6 bases and J by 2 bases, and 13 bases separated the two germline ends. CDR3 length: 14 residues.

The chain joins TRBV5-1 to TRBJ2-3; 8 bases agree with TRBD1. Trimming removed 0 bases from V and 3 bases from J; junction bases left unmatched: 3. This CDR3 is built from 15 residues. Germline V lookup: CDR1 SGHRS, CDR2 YFSETQ. CDR3 DNA sequence: TGCGCCAGCAGCTTGGTGCAGGGGGCTACAGATACGCAGTATTTT. Its protein product is CASSLVQGATDTQYF.

The chain is built from TRBV28 and TRBJ2-7; TRBD1 matches at 8 bases. V gave up 3 bases and J gave up 6 bases; unmatched junction bases: 10. The CDR3 is made up of 15 amino acids. CDR1 is MDHEN and CDR2 is SYDVKM in the germline V gene. The CDR3 reads CASSFLTSGGVEQYF. The CDR3 bases are TGTGCCAGCAGTTTCCTCACCTCAGGGGGCGTCGAGCAGTACTTC.

On this clone: Different DNA sequences within this sample yield the same CDR3. The chain recombines TRBV9 with TRBJ2-1; D possibly corresponds to TRBD2 (5 bases). V was shortened by 2 bases and J by 2 bases, with 5 bases between the two germline ends. Germline V gene data show CDR1 as SGDLS and CDR2 as YYNGEE. The CDR3 spans 13 residues. CDR3 region: CASSVGAYNEQFF. The DNA for the CDR3 is TGTGCCAGCAGCGTCGGGGCCTACAATGAGCAGTTCTTC.

The CDR3 nucleotides read TGTGCCAGCAGTTTTCCCCAGCACCTCCCCTACGAGCAGTACTTC. Its protein is CASSFPQHLPYEQYF. The chain uses TRBV28 and TRBJ2-7, with D uncertain. Trimming took 3 bases from V and 2 from J, leaving 14 bases between them. The CDR3 length is 15 residues. Germline V gene lookup returns CDR1 MDHEN and CDR2 SYDVKM.

The chain carries TRBV28 and TRBJ2-2; 8 bases agree with TRBD1. J was trimmed by 4 bases and V by 4 bases; bases with no gene match: 2. The CDR3 is made up of 14 amino acids. Germline V CDR1 and CDR2: MDHEN, SYDVKM. CDR3 residues: CASSSDRGTGELFF. Here the CDR3 DNA reads TGTGCCAGCAGTTCAGACAGGGGCACCGGGGAGCTGTTTTTT.